Listed here are 5 T cell receptor beta chains from one sample, sequenced in a study of blood T cell repertoires in COVID-19. Profiled with immunoSEQ multiplex PCR; TCRdb holds only in-frame clones, not every one. The sample holds some 170,000 clones, about 75% seen once. The sequencing sample was made of peripheral blood. These receptors were taken from a woman aged 70-85 years with acute or convalescent COVID-19.

This clone was recorded only once. The rearrangement uses TRBV19 and TRBJ1-5, with D unclear. Per germline, CDR1 LNHDA and CDR2 SQIVND (reference sequence). CDR3 length: 14 residues. Trimming took 3 bases from V and 4 from J, leaving 10 bases between them. The DNA of the CDR3 is TGTGCCAGTAGTATCGGGGAGAATAATCAGCCCCAGCATTTT. Translation: CASSIGENNQPQHF.

The chain recombines TRBV7-3 with TRBJ2-2; TRBD2 aligns across 8 bases. The CDR3 covers 14 residues. V lost 6 bases, J lost 5 bases, and 5 bases stayed unmatched. Per the germline V gene, CDR1 is SGHTA and CDR2 is FQGTGA. In nucleotides, the CDR3 is TGTGCCAGCAGATTCCAGCGGGAGACCGGGGAGCTGTTTTTT. Its protein product is CASRFQRETGELFF. Full variable domain (outside the CDR3, taken from reference TRBV7-3 and TRBJ2-2): GAGVSQTPSNKVTEKGKYVELRCDPISGHTALYWYRQSLGQGPEFLIYFQGTGAADDSGLPNDRFFAVRPEGSVSTLKIQRTERGDSAVYLCASRFQRETGELFFGEGSRLTVL.

The chain is built from TRBV10-1 and TRBJ2-1; D gene ambiguous. Germline loops: CDR1 WNHNN, CDR2 SYGVQD (reference sequence). This CDR3 has 16 amino acids. The ends were cut back, 2 bases at V and 0 bases at J, with 11 bases in the middle. CDR3 residues: CASSENSGSSYNEQFF. CDR3 sequence (DNA): TGCGCCAGCAGTGAGAACTCAGGAAGCTCCTACAATGAGCAGTTCTTC.

This sequence joins TRBV4-1 and TRBJ1-2; 10 bases are a match to TRBD1. The length of the CDR3 is 14 residues. CDR1 MGHRA and CDR2 YSYEKL come from the germline V gene. V was clipped by 2 bases and J by 7 bases; unmatched bases: 4. The CDR3 region has the DNA TGCGCCAGCAGCCAACCGGACAGGGGGTCTGGCTACACCTTC. This sequence encodes CASSQPDRGSGYTF.

This clone was observed a handful of times. As DNA, the CDR3 is TGTGCCAGCAGCTTAGGGGGGGGGTCGGATCGGTATTTT. It encodes CASSLGGGSDRYF. The rearrangement uses TRBV11-3 and TRBJ2-3, with 7 bases matching TRBD2. CDR1 is SGHNT and CDR2 is YENEEA in the germline V gene. V shed 1 base and J 14 bases; nucleotides not matched to a gene: 9. The CDR3 covers 13 residues.